This paragraph covers one T cell receptor (beta chain) sequence. The data derive from a study of T-cell memory formation after mild COVID-19. MiXCR was run by TCRdb on the 5' RACE reads, yielding one entry per CDR3 protein. The profile shows some 110,000 distinct CDR3 sequences, 12% of them singletons. The CDR3 covers 14 residues. V lost 4 bases and J lost 5, with 15 bases in between. Germline V CDR1 and CDR2: MNHNS, SASEGT. The sample consisted of PBMCs or a T cell subset sorted from them (not recorded which). The TCR comes from an adult woman who had mild COVID-19 (a few samples of this study predate the infection). Cell type and time point are not known. The chain couples TRBV6-1 to TRBJ2-7, with D possibly being TRBD1 or TRBD2 (6 bases each). CDR3 sequence: CASSVLEGGHEQYF. The CDR3 DNA sequence: TGTGCCAGCAGTGTACTAGAGGGGGGCCACGAGCAGTACTTC.